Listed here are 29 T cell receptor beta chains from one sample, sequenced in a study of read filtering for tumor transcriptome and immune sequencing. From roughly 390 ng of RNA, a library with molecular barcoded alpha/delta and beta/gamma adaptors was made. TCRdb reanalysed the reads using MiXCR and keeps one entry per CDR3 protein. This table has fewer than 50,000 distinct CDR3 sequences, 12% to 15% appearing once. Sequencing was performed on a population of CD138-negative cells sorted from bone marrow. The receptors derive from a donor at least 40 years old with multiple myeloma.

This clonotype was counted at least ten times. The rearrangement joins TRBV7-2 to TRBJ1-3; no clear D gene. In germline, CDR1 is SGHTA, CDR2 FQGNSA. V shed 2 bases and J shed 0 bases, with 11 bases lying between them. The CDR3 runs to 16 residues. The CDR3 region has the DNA TGTGCCAGCAGCTTAATGGCCTCAGGCTCTGGAAACACCATATATTTT. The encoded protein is CASSLMASGSGNTIYF.

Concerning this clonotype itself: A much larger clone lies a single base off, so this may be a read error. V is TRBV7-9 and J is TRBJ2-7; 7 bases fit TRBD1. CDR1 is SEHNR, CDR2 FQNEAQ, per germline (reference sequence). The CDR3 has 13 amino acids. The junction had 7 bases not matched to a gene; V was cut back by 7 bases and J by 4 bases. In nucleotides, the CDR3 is TGTGCCAGCATCCAAACAGGGGAATACGAGCAGTACTTC. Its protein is CASIQTGEYEQYF.

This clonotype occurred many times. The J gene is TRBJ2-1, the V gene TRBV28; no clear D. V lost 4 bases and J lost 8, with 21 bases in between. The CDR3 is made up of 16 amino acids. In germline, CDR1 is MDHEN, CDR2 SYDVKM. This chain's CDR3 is CASSSLWSGSFHEQFF. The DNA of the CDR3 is TGTGCCAGCAGTTCTTTGTGGAGTGGTAGTTTCCATGAGCAGTTCTTC.

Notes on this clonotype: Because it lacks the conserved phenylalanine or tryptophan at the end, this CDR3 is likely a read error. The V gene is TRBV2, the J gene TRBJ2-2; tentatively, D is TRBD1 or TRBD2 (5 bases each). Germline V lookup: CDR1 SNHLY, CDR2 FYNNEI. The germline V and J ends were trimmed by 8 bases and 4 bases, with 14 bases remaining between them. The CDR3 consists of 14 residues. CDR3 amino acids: CASRESGPTGELFL. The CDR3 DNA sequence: TGTGCCAGCCGAGAATCGGGGCCCACCGGGGAGCTGTTTCTT.

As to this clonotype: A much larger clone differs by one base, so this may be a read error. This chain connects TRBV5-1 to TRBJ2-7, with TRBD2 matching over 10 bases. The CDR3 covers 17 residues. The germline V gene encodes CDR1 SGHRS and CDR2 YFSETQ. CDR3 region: CASSFGPSSGGTYERYF. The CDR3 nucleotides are TGCGCCAGCAGCTTCGGACCGTCTAGCGGGGGCACCTACGAGCGGTACTTC.

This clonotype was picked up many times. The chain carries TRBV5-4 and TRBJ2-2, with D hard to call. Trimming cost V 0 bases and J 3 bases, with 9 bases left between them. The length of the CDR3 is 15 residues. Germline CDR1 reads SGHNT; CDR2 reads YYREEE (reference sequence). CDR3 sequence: CASSLANRHTGELFF. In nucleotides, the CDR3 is TGTGCCAGCAGCTTGGCTAACCGACACACCGGGGAGCTGTTTTTT.

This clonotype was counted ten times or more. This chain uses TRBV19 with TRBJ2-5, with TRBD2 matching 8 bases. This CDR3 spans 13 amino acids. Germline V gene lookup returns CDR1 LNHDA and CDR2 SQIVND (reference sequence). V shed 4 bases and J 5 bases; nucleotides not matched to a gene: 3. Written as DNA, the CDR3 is TGTGCCAGTAGTAGAGCGGGAGAGGAGACCCAGTACTTC. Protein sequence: CASSRAGEETQYF.

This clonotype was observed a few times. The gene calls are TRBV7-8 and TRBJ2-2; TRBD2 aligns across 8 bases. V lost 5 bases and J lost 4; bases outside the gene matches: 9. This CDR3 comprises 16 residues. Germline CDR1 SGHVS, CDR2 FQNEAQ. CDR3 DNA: TGTGCCAGCAGCCGACTCGGGGGGGCGGGCACCGGGGAGCTGTTTTTT. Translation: CASSRLGGAGTGELFF.

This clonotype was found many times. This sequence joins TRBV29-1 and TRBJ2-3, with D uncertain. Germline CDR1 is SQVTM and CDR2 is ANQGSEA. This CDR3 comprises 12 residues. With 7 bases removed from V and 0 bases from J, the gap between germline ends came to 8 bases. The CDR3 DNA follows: TGCAGCGCGGCAGGTAGCACAGATACGCAGTATTTT. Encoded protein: CSAAGSTDTQYF.

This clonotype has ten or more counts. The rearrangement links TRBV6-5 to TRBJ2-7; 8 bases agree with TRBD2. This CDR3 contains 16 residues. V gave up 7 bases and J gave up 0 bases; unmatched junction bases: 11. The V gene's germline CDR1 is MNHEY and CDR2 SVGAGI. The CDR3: CASTYEGSGNSYEQYF. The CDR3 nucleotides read TGTGCCAGCACCTACGAGGGTAGCGGGAACTCCTACGAGCAGTACTTC.

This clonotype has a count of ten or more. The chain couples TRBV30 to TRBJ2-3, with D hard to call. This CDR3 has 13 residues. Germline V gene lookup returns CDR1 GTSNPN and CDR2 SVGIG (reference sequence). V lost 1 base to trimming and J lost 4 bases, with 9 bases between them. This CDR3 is CAWSAATADTQYF. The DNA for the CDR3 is TGTGCCTGGAGTGCGGCTACCGCAGATACGCAGTATTTT. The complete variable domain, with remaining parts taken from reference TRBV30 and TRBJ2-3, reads SQTIHQWPATLVQPVGSPLSLECTVEGTSNPNLYWYRQAAGRGLQLLFYSVGIGQISSEVPQNLSASRPQDRQFILSSKKLLLSDSGFYLCAWSAATADTQYFGPGTRLTVL.

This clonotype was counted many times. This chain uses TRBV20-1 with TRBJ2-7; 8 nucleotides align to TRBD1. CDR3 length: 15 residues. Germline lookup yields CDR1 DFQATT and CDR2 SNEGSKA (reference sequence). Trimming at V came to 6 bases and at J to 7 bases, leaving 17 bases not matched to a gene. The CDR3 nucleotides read TGCAGTGCCCAGAATCCACAGGGGGTAGTTTCGGAGCAGTACTTC. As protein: CSAQNPQGVVSEQYF.

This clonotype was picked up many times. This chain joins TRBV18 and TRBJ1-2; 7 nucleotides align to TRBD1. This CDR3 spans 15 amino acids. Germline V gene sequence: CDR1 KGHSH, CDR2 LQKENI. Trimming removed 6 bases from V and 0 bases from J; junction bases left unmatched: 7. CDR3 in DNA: TGTGCCAGCTCCCGTCCCGGGACAGCTAACTATGGCTACACCTTC. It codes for CASSRPGTANYGYTF. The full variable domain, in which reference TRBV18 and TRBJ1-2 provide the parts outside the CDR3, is NAGVMQNPRHLVRRRGQEARLRCSPMKGHSHVYWYRQLPEEGLKFMVYLQKENIIDESGMPKERFSAEFPKEGPSILRIQQVVRGDSAAYFCASSRPGTANYGYTFGSGTRLTVV.

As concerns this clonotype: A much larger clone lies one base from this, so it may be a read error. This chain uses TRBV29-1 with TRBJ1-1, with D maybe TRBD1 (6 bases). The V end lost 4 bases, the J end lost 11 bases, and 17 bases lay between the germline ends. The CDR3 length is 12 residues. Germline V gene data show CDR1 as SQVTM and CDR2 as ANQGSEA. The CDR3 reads CSVAPQGVGAFF. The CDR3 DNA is TGCAGCGTTGCCCCACAGGGCGTCGGGGCTTTCTTT.

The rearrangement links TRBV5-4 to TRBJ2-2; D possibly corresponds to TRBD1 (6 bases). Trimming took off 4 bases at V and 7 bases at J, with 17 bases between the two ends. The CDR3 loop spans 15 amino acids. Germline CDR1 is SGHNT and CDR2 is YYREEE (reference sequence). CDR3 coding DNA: TGTGCCAGCAGCCAACTACAGGGTTCGGTCGGGGAGCTGTTTTTT. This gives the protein CASSQLQGSVGELFF.

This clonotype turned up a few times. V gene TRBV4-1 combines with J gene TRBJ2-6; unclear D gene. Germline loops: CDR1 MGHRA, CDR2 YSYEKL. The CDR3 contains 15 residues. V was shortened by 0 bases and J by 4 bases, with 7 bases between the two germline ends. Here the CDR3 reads CASSQETAGANVLTF. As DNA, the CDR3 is TGCGCCAGCAGCCAAGAGACGGCGGGGGCCAACGTCCTGACTTTC.

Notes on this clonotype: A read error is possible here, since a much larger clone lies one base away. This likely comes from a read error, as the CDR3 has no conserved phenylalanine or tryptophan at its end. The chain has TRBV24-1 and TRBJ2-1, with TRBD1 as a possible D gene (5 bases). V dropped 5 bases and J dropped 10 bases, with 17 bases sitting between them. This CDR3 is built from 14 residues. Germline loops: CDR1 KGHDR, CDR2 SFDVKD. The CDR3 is CATSAAGRPSEQFL. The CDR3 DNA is TGTGCCACCAGTGCCGCAGGGCGCCCTTCGGAGCAGTTCCTC.

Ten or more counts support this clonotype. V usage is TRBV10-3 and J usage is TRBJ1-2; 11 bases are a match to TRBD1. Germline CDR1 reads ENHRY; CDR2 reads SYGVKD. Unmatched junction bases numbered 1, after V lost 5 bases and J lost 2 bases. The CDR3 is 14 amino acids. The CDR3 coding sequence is TGTGCCATCAGTAGGACAGGGGGCAACTATGGCTACACCTTC. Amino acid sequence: CAISRTGGNYGYTF.

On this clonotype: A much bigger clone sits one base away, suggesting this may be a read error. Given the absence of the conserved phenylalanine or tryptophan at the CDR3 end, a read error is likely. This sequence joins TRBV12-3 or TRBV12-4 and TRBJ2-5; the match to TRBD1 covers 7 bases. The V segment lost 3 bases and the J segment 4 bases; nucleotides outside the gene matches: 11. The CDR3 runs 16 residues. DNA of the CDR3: TGTGCCAGCAGTTTTCCCACAGGGGTTGGTGGAGAGACCCAGTACTCC. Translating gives CASSFPTGVGGETQYS.

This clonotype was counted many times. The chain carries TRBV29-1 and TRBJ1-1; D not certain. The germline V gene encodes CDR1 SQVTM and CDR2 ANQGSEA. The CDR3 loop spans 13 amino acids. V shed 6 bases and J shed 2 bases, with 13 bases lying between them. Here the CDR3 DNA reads TGCAGCGTCGCCCCATACAGAAACACTGAAGCTTTCTTT. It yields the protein CSVAPYRNTEAFF.

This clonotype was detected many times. The chain's CDR3 is CASTTSGNTIYF. The DNA for the CDR3 is TGTGCCAGCACGACCTCTGGAAACACCATATATTTT. V usage is TRBV25-1 and J usage is TRBJ1-3; D uncertain. Germline V gene lookup returns CDR1 MGHDK and CDR2 SYGVNS. CDR3 length equals 12 residues. Trimming stripped 7 bases from V and 0 bases from J, with 4 bases between.

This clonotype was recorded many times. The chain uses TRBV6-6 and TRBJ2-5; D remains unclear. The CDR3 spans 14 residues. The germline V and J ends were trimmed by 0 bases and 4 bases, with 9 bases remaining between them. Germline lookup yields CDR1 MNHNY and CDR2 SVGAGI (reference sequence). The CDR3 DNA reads TGTGCCAGCAGTTACTCGGCAGGATCAGAGACCCAGTACTTC. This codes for CASSYSAGSETQYF.

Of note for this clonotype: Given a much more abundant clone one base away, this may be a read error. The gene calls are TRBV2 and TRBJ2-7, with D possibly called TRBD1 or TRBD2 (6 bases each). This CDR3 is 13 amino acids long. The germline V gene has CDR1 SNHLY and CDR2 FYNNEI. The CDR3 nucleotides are TGTACCAGCAGGGGACTTCGCACCTACGAGCAGTACTTC. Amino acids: CTSRGLRTYEQYF.

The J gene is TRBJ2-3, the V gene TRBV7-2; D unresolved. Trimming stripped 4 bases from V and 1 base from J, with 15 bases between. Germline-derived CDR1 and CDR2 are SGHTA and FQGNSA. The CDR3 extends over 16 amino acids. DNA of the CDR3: TGTGCCAGCAGCTCAATGACTTCCAGAGGCACAGATACGCAGTATTTT. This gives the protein CASSSMTSRGTDTQYF.

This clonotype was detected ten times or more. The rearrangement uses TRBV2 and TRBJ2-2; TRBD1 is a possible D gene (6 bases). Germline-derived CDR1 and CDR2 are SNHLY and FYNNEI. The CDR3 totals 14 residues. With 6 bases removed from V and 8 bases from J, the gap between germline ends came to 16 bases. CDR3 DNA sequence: TGTGCCAGCAGGGCCGCTACAGGGTCTGGGGAGCTGTTTTTT. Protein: CASRAATGSGELFF.

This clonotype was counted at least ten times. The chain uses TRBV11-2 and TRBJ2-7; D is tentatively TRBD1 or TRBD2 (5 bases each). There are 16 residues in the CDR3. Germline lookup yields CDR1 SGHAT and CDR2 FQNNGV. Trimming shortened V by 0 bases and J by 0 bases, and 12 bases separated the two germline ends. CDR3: CASSLDFPGSSYEQYF. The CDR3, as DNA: TGTGCCAGCAGCTTAGATTTTCCAGGGAGCTCCTACGAGCAGTACTTC. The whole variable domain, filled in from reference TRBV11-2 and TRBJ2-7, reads EAGVAQSPRYKIIEKRQSVAFWCNPISGHATLYWYQQILGQGPKLLIQFQNNGVVDDSQLPKDRFSAERLKGVDSTLKIQPAKLEDSAVYLCASSLDFPGSSYEQYFGPGTRLTVT.

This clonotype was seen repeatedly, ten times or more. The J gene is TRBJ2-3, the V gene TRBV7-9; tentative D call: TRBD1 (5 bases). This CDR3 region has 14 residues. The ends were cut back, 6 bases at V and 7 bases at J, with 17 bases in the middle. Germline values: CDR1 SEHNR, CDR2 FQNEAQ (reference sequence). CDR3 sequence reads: CASRSDTARNTQYF. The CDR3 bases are TGTGCCAGCAGGTCGGACACGGCGAGGAATACGCAGTATTTT.

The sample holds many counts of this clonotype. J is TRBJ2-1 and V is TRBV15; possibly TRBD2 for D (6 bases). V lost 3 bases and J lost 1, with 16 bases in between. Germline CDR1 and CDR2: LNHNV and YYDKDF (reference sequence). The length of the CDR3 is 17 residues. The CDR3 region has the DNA TGTGCCACCAGCAGGGGGGGAAAGGGGACTTCCTACAATGAGCAGTTCTTC. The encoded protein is CATSRGGKGTSYNEQFF. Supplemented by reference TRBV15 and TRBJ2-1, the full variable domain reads DAMVIQNPRYQVTQFGKPVTLSCSQTLNHNVMYWYQQKSSQAPKLLFHYYDKDFNNEADTPDNFQSRRPNTSFCFLDIRSPGLGDTAMYLCATSRGGKGTSYNEQFFGPGTRLTVL.

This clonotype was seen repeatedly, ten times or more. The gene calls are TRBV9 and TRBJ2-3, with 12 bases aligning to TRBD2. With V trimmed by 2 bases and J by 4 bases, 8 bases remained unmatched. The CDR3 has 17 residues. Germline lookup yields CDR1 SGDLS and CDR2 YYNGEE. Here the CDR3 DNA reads TGTGCCAGCAGCGTGACTAGCGGGAGAGGGGGCGCAGATACGCAGTATTTT. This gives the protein CASSVTSGRGGADTQYF.